The sequence of this TCR beta chain was determined in a study of beta chain features in type 1 diabetes. Study overall: Cell yields, age and gender were similar between patients and healthy donors.

Trimming shortened V by 1 base and J by 7 bases, and 11 bases separated the two germline ends. The CDR3 is made up of 13 amino acids. Germline V CDR1 and CDR2: SGHTA, FQGNSA. The study's findings and limits: Comparison showed that naive, central memory and Treg TCRB repertoires appeared more similar among patients than among healthy donors. Fewer junction insertions and more nucleotide deletions appeared in type 1 diabetes patients. It was not settled here whether HLA type affects TCRB rearrangement. All four CD4+ subsets of Type 1 diabetes patients contained TCRB CDR3s that were moderately but significantly shorter.

Investigators reverse transcribed all isolated RNA, so they sequenced expressed TCRB transcripts. Produced via immunoSEQ multiplex PCR; TCRdb's table is partial and in-frame only. The top ten hold around 0.64% of the sample, which has around 150,000 clones, 9% seen once. To note about this clone: Its antigen is still unknown.

The sample comprised central memory CD4+ T cells from blood. The origin of this receptor is a woman aged 30 to 39 with type 1 diabetes. V and J are TRBV7-2 and TRBJ2-7; D uncertain. CDR3 nucleotide sequence: TGTGCCAGCAGCTTAGATTCTCTAGTGGAGCAGTACTTC. Its translation: CASSLDSLVEQYF.